A single sample gave rise to the 22 T cell receptor beta chains below, sequenced in a study of T cells in Graves' hyperthyroidism and ophthalmopathy. It was RNA transcripts that yielded the amplified TCR beta CDR3 regions. With the HTBI primer set, the TCR CDR3 went through a first round of RT-PCR. TCRdb reprocessed the multiplex PCR reads with MiXCR, giving one entry per CDR3 protein. There are a few hundred thousand distinct CDR3 sequences in the sample; around 15% occur only once, and roughly 14% lies in the top ten. The sequenced sample was blood. The receptors stem from a woman between 35 and 50 years old with Graves' hyperthyroidism.

This clonotype was observed a few times. The V and J genes are TRBV7-9 and TRBJ2-3, with TRBD2 identical over 16 bases. Germline CDR1 is SEHNR and CDR2 is FQNEAQ (reference sequence). CDR3 size: 18 residues. The junction had 18 bases not matched to a gene; V was cut back by 7 bases and J by 11 bases. This CDR3 reads CASIGAGLAGGPRRGQYF. CDR3 coding DNA: TGTGCCAGCATCGGAGCGGGACTAGCGGGAGGGCCCCGTCGCGGGCAGTATTTT.

A remark on this clonotype: This may be a read error, as it is one base from a much larger clone. The chain is built from TRBV6-5 and TRBJ2-7; 12 bases are shared with TRBD2. CDR3 length equals 14 residues. CDR1 is MNHEY, CDR2 SVGAGI, per germline. V shed 5 bases, J shed 1 base, and the junction held 0 bases outside the gene matches. The CDR3: CASSTSGGSYEQYF. Here the CDR3 DNA reads TGTGCCAGCAGTACTAGCGGGGGGTCCTACGAGCAGTACTTC.

This clonotype was detected ten times or more. This rearrangement joins TRBV10-3 to TRBJ2-7; D possibly corresponds to TRBD1 (6 bases). CDR3 length equals 12 residues. Between the trimmed V and J ends, which lost 8 bases and 6 bases, there was a span of 14 bases. Germline V gene data show CDR1 as ENHRY and CDR2 as SYGVKD. CDR3 nucleotide sequence: TGTGCCATCGCAGGGGCTTACGGCGAGCAGTACTTC. It codes for CAIAGAYGEQYF.

This chain joins TRBV5-1 and TRBJ2-1; 8 positions match TRBD1. The CDR3 loop spans 15 amino acids. V shed 6 bases and J 4 bases; nucleotides not matched to a gene: 9. Germline CDR1 and CDR2: SGHRS and YFSETQ. CDR3 sequence: CASNPRTGNYNEQFF. CDR3 DNA: TGCGCCAGCAACCCGAGGACAGGGAATTACAATGAGCAGTTCTTC. Supplemented by reference TRBV5-1 and TRBJ2-1, the full variable domain reads KAGVTQTPRYLIKTRGQQVTLSCSPISGHRSVSWYQQTPGQGLQFLFEYFSETQRNKGNFPGRFSGRQFSNSRSEMNVSTLELGDSALYLCASNPRTGNYNEQFFGPGTRLTVL.

In this sample, this clonotype turned up many times. The V and J genes are TRBV5-1 and TRBJ2-3, with 9 bases aligning to TRBD2. The CDR3 has 17 residues. V trimming: 0 bases; J trimming: 5 bases; junction bases outside the gene matches: 10. Germline assignment: CDR1 SGHRS and CDR2 YFSETQ. Here the CDR3 DNA reads TGCGCCAGCAGCTTGGATTATAGCGGGAGCGGTATAGATACGCAGTATTTT. Translation: CASSLDYSGSGIDTQYF.

This clonotype was counted a few times. The chain carries TRBV6-1 and TRBJ2-7; D unclear. The ends were cut back, 6 bases at V and 2 bases at J, with 14 bases in the middle. CDR3 length: 14 amino acids. Looked up from germline, CDR1 is MNHNS and CDR2 is SASEGT. This chain's CDR3 is CASSRERGAYEQYF. Written as DNA, the CDR3 is TGTGCCAGCAGCCGAGAGCGCGGCGCCTACGAGCAGTACTTC.

This rearrangement joins TRBV19 to TRBJ2-2; the match to TRBD1 covers 9 bases. The CDR3 covers 14 residues. Germline CDR1 and CDR2: LNHDA and SQIVND (reference sequence). The V segment lost 9 bases and the J segment 6 bases; nucleotides outside the gene matches: 8. The CDR3 region is CASRGTGTAGELFF. The CDR3 DNA reads as TGTGCCAGCAGAGGGACAGGGACCGCCGGGGAGCTGTTTTTT.

This clonotype was seen a handful of times. V and J are TRBV10-3 and TRBJ1-1; D uncertain. Germline CDR1 reads ENHRY; CDR2 reads SYGVKD. V lost 0 bases and J lost 1, with 15 bases in between. The CDR3 is 17 amino acids. CDR3: CAISESGGGPTNTEAFF. In nucleotides, the CDR3 is TGTGCCATCAGTGAGTCGGGTGGAGGACCTACGAACACTGAAGCTTTCTTT.

In its sample, this clonotype was seen many times. The rearrangement joins TRBV20-1 to TRBJ2-1; tentatively, D is TRBD2 (6 bases). Germline CDR1 is DFQATT and CDR2 is SNEGSKA (reference sequence). The V gene lost 0 bases and the J gene lost 7 bases, with 13 bases spanning the gap. CDR3 length equals 14 residues. The CDR3 region has the DNA TGCAGTGCTAGAGATCTCCTAGCGATGAATGAGCAGTTCTTC. It specifies CSARDLLAMNEQFF.

The chain is built from TRBV28 and TRBJ2-7, with 13 bases identical to TRBD2. The CDR3 spans 17 residues. CDR1 MDHEN and CDR2 SYDVKM come from the germline V gene. After removal of 6 bases from V and 4 bases from J, the junction contained 12 bases not matched to a gene. As DNA, the CDR3 is TGTGCCAGCAGCCTGCAAGGGACTAGCGGGACTCTTTACGAGCAGTACTTC. This translates into CASSLQGTSGTLYEQYF.

This clonotype came up many times. The chain uses TRBV12-3 or TRBV12-4 and TRBJ1-4, with D maybe TRBD1 (5 bases). The CDR3 extends over 16 amino acids. V shed 4 bases and J shed 6 bases, with 18 bases lying between them. CDR3: CASSYPPQGADEKLFF. The CDR3 DNA is TGTGCCAGCAGTTACCCCCCGCAGGGTGCGGATGAAAAACTGTTTTTT.

This clonotype was seen at least ten times. V gene TRBV30 combines with J gene TRBJ1-2; TRBD1 matches 8 bases. Looked up from germline, CDR1 is GTSNPN and CDR2 is SVGIG (reference sequence). Germline trimming cut 6 bases from V and 6 bases from J; bases unmatched to any gene: 6. This CDR3 is 12 amino acids long. CDR3 region: CACWTGPNGYTF. The DNA of the CDR3 is TGTGCCTGTTGGACAGGGCCGAATGGCTACACCTTC.

Ten or more counts support this clonotype. In DNA, the CDR3 is TGCAGTGCTACCCGGGACAGGGGAAAGGCTGGAAACACCATATATTTT. Translated, it gives CSATRDRGKAGNTIYF. This sequence joins TRBV20-1 and TRBJ1-3; 10 bases map to TRBD1. The CDR3 contains 16 residues. Germline V lookup: CDR1 DFQATT, CDR2 SNEGSKA (reference sequence). V was clipped by 4 bases and J by 2 bases; unmatched bases: 8.

This clonotype has at least ten counts. The chain uses TRBV11-2 and TRBJ2-1; no clear D gene. The CDR3 spans 14 residues. CDR1 and CDR2 from the germline V gene are SGHAT and FQNNGV. The ends were cut back, 5 bases at V and 9 bases at J, with 17 bases in the middle. CDR3 DNA: TGTGCCAGCAGCCGACGGGCTTCGCCACGTGAGCAGTTCTTC. It specifies CASSRRASPREQFF.

The chain combines TRBV7-9 with TRBJ2-1; D call uncertain. The CDR3 is made up of 15 amino acids. With 2 bases removed from V and 0 bases from J, the gap between germline ends came to 8 bases. Per germline, CDR1 SEHNR and CDR2 FQNEAQ (reference sequence). The CDR3 DNA reads TGTGCCAGCAGCTTAATATTCAGCTCCTACAATGAGCAGTTCTTC. This encodes CASSLIFSSYNEQFF. Full variable domain (outside the CDR3, taken from reference TRBV7-9 and TRBJ2-1): DTGVSQNPRHKITKRGQNVTFRCDPISEHNRLYWYRQTLGQGPEFLTYFQNEAQLEKSRLLSDRFSAERPKGSFSTLEIQRTEQGDSAMYLCASSLIFSSYNEQFFGPGTRLTVL.

The rearrangement uses TRBV30 and TRBJ1-4; a possible D gene is TRBD1 (6 bases). CDR1 and CDR2 from the germline V gene are GTSNPN and SVGIG (reference sequence). The V end lost 0 bases, the J end lost 7 bases, and 9 bases lay between the germline ends. The CDR3 has 13 residues. The CDR3 DNA reads TGTGCCTGGAGTGTCGGACAGCTTGAAAAACTGTTTTTT. It specifies CAWSVGQLEKLFF.

Many counts were recorded for this clonotype. The rearrangement uses TRBV5-6 and TRBJ2-1, with D unclear. Trimming pared 2 bases from V and 4 bases from J, leaving 4 bases between. The CDR3 totals 12 residues. Looked up from germline, CDR1 is SGHDT and CDR2 is YYEEEE. The CDR3 DNA reads as TGTGCCAGCAGCTTCGAATACAATGAGCAGTTCTTC. Translating gives CASSFEYNEQFF. The variable domain in full, with the rest retrieved from reference TRBV5-6 and TRBJ2-1, is DAGVTQSPTHLIKTRGQQVTLRCSPKSGHDTVSWYQQALGQGPQFIFQYYEEEERQRGNFPDRFSGHQFPNYSSELNVNALLLGDSALYLCASSFEYNEQFFGPGTRLTVL.

This clonotype was seen ten or more times. The chain has TRBV29-1 and TRBJ1-1, with D perhaps TRBD1 (5 bases). CDR1 and CDR2 from the germline V gene are SQVTM and ANQGSEA. The V end was cut by 3 bases, the J end by 1 base, with 9 bases between. This CDR3 has 13 amino acids. The CDR3 loop reads CSVDPGTNTEAFF. DNA for the CDR3: TGCAGCGTTGATCCAGGGACGAACACTGAAGCTTTCTTT.

This clonotype was recorded a few times. The V call is TRBV4-2, the J call TRBJ2-7; D is possibly TRBD1 (5 bases). Germline V gene sequence: CDR1 LGHNA, CDR2 YNFKEQ. V was trimmed by 0 bases and J by 3 bases, leaving 18 bases between them. The CDR3 loop spans 17 amino acids. The CDR3 DNA follows: TGTGCCAGCAGCCAAGAATTGGTGCAGGGTTCCCACTACGAGCAGTACTTC. It translates to CASSQELVQGSHYEQYF.

This clonotype was found many times. This sequence joins TRBV27 and TRBJ2-7, with D possibly being TRBD1 (5 bases). The CDR3 sequence is 11 residues long. With 10 bases removed from V and 4 bases from J, the gap between germline ends came to 11 bases. Germline lookup yields CDR1 MNHEY and CDR2 SMNVEV (reference sequence). CDR3 loop: CATLKGYEQYF. For the CDR3, the DNA is TGTGCCACCCTAAAGGGGTACGAGCAGTACTTC.

This clonotype was picked up a small number of times. The chain employs TRBV6-2 or TRBV6-3 and TRBJ2-1; 7 nucleotides agree with TRBD2. The CDR3 covers 17 residues. The V gene's germline CDR1 is MNHEY and CDR2 SVGEGT. V trimming: 6 bases; J trimming: 2 bases; junction bases outside the gene matches: 13. The CDR3, as DNA: TGTGCCAGCAGCCTCCCCTCTAGCGGTTCAGCCTACAATGAGCAGTTCTTC. This codes for CASSLPSSGSAYNEQFF.

This clonotype was seen repeatedly, ten times or more. The chain employs TRBV5-1 and TRBJ2-3; the D gene is possibly TRBD2 (7 bases). CDR1 is SGHRS and CDR2 is YFSETQ in the germline V gene. V gave up 6 bases and J gave up 0 bases, with 14 bases separating them. The CDR3 covers 15 residues. The CDR3 sequence: CASNTGRGSTDTQYF. In nucleotides, the CDR3 is TGCGCCAGCAATACAGGGAGGGGGAGCACAGATACGCAGTATTTT.